This T cell receptor (beta chain) emerged from a study of CD8 T cells in ankylosing spondylitis. Whole-study results and caveats: It was reported that disease-linked clones were significantly enriched in matched ankylosing spondylitis synovial fluid. CD8+ cells made up the disease-linked clones, which were relatively rare in peripheral blood.

Germline V gives CDR1 SGHTA, CDR2 FQGNSA. CDR3 length: 12 amino acids. V shed 5 bases and J shed 6 bases, with 11 bases lying between them. For TCR beta, libraries came from quantitative 5'-RACE with molecular barcodes. TCRdb called the 5' RACE reads again in MiXCR, with one record for every CDR3 protein. The sample lists 200,000 to 300,000 distinct CDR3 sequences, about 24% occurring once. A note on this clonotype: Antigen specificity is unknown.

The receptor was isolated from a male donor with ankylosing spondylitis or in good health (not recorded which). The chain links TRBV7-2 to TRBJ2-7; tentatively, D is TRBD1 (5 bases). Sequencing was carried out using blood, either unsorted or a sorted T cell fraction (not recorded which). The CDR3 region is CASSVQAIEQYF. The CDR3 nucleotides are TGTGCCAGCAGCGTACAGGCGATCGAGCAGTACTTC.